Listed below are T cell receptor beta chains from one sample, sequenced in a study of shared clonotypes between healthy human individuals. The protocol was immunoSEQ multiplex PCR, while the TCRdb copy is restricted to in-frame clones and leaves out a portion. The table includes approximately 700,000 clones, around 78% detected once. Sequencing input: memory CD4+ T cells sorted from blood. These receptors all come from a woman aged 25 to 45 in good health. The CDR3 runs from the conserved cysteine through the conserved F or W. Fields, in order: D gene, clone size, V gene, J gene, CDR3 DNA, CDR3 protein. D genes are given only for firm matches. A clone size is listed for some rows: how often the clone was seen (once, few, many), or a class if it is expanded.

>TRBD1|few|TRBV2|TRBJ2-2
TGTGCCAGCAGTGAAGCGACAGGGGGCACCGGGGAGCTGTTTTTT
CASSEATGGTGELFF
>NA|NA|TRBV10-1|TRBJ1-1
TGCGCCAGCAGGGGACGGGACACTGAAGCTTTCTTT
CASRGRDTEAFF
>NA|NA|TRBV4-2|TRBJ1-4
TGTGCCAGCAGCCAGATTGCCGGCCGTGCAACTAATGAAAAACTGTTTTTT
CASSQIAGRATNEKLFF
>NA|few|TRBV5-1|TRBJ2-3
TGCGCCAGCAGCTTGGGCGGAGCGGCTAGCACAGATACGCAGTATTTT
CASSLGGAASTDTQYF
>NA|few|TRBV28|TRBJ1-5
TGTGCCAGCAGGGCTTCAGCGGGGCGGGATAGCAATCAGCCCCAGCATTTT
CASRASAGRDSNQPQHF
>NA|NA|TRBV11-3|TRBJ1-5
TGTGCCAGCAGCTTAGATCGAAGGGTTAGAACAGGGTATAGCAATCAGCCCCAGCATTTT
CASSLDRRVRTGYSNQPQHF
>TRBD2|NA|TRBV6-1|TRBJ2-3
TGTGCCAGCAGCCTGACTAGCGGGAGCGCGCAGTATTTT
CASSLTSGSAQYF
>NA|NA|TRBV18|TRBJ1-1
TGTGCCAGCTCACCGAGTAGGGGGGCCGAGACTGAAGCTTTCTTT
CASSPSRGAETEAFF
>TRBD2|NA|TRBV6-5|TRBJ2-7
TGTGCCAGCAGGGGCGACACTAGCGGGAGTCTCGAGCAGTACTTC
CASRGDTSGSLEQYF
>NA|NA|TRBV4-2|TRBJ2-1
TGTGCCAGCAGCCAAGCCGGAGCCGCCCGGGAGCAGTTCTTC
CASSQAGAAREQFF
>TRBD2|NA|TRBV19|TRBJ2-1
TGTGCCAGTAGTATAGGTAACTCCGAAGGGGAGGGACTAAAGTTCTTC
CASSIGNSEGEGLKFF
>NA|NA|TRBV28|TRBJ1-2
TGTGCCACCGTCCCCGGATTTAACTATGGCTACACCTTC
CATVPGFNYGYTF
>TRBD1|NA|TRBV29-1|TRBJ2-5
TGCAGCGTTGAAGACTGGGACAGACAAGAGACCCAGTACTTC
CSVEDWDRQETQYF
>NA|NA|TRBV27|TRBJ1-6
TGTGCCAGCAGTTTGAGGATCTCCTATAATTCACCCCTCCACTTT
CASSLRISYNSPLHF
>NA|NA|TRBV27|TRBJ2-7
TGTGCCAGCAGTGACTGGACAGGAGGGACTAACGAGCAGTACTTC
CASSDWTGGTNEQYF
>NA|NA|TRBV6-6|TRBJ2-7
TGTGCCAGCAGTTACCGGGACTCCTACGAGCAGTACTTC
CASSYRDSYEQYF
>NA|NA|TRBV6-5|TRBJ2-7
TGTGCCAGCAGTTCTGGGACGCATGAGTACGAGCAGTACTTC
CASSSGTHEYEQYF
>TRBD2|NA|TRBV5-1|TRBJ2-5
TGCGCCAGCAGCTCCGGAGCGGGAGCTCAAGAGACCCAGTACTTC
CASSSGAGAQETQYF
>TRBD1|NA|TRBV28|TRBJ1-5
TGTGCCAGCGTACGTCTCAGGGGGCGCGGCAATCAGCCCCAGCATTTT
CASVRLRGRGNQPQHF
>NA|NA|TRBV6-1|TRBJ1-4
TGTGCCAGCAGTGAATTCGGGGGGGAAAATGAAAAACTGTTTTTT
CASSEFGGENEKLFF
>TRBD2|NA|TRBV6-1|TRBJ2-7
TGTGCCAGCAGTGGGACTAGCGGGAGGGCCCGGTCCTACGAGCAGTACTTC
CASSGTSGRARSYEQYF
>NA|NA|TRBV7-2|TRBJ2-3
TGTGCCAGCAGCTTAGAGGCGTCGAGCACAGATACGCAGTATTTT
CASSLEASSTDTQYF
>NA|many|TRBV27|TRBJ1-2
TGTGCCAGCAGTAATAGAACAGGGTTCACCCAATCATCCTATGGCTACACCTTC
CASSNRTGFTQSSYGYTF
>NA|NA|TRBV29-1|TRBJ2-5
TGCAGCGTCTGGCGGGGCCCGTTCCAAGAGACCCAGTACTTC
CSVWRGPFQETQYF
>TRBD2|NA|TRBV29-1|TRBJ2-7
TGCAGCGTTGAACCCCGTAGCGGGAGCTTCGAGCAGTACTTC
CSVEPRSGSFEQYF
>TRBD2|NA|TRBV27|TRBJ2-7
TGTGCCAGCCAACTTAGCGGGAGGGCCCACGAGCAGTACTTC
CASQLSGRAHEQYF
>TRBD2|NA|TRBV27|TRBJ2-1
TGTGCCAGCAGTACACCGGGACTAGCGGGAAATGAGCAGTTCTTC
CASSTPGLAGNEQFF
>TRBD1|NA|TRBV9|TRBJ2-1
TGTGCCAGCAGCGTAGCCGGGACAGGGTACAATGAGCAGTTCTTC
CASSVAGTGYNEQFF
>NA|few|TRBV14|TRBJ2-7
TGTGCCAGCAGCCAAGTGGGCTCCTACGAGCAGTACTTC
CASSQVGSYEQYF
>NA|NA|TRBV6-5|TRBJ1-1
TGTGCCAGCAGGCCCCTACAGGGCGGGAACACTGAAGCTTTCTTT
CASRPLQGGNTEAFF
>NA|NA|TRBV9|TRBJ2-3
TGTGCCAGCAGCGTAGCATCAGATACGCAGTATTTT
CASSVASDTQYF
>NA|NA|TRBV27|TRBJ2-7
TGTGCCAGCAGTTTCCACTGGAGTCGCGCCTACGAGCAGTACTTC
CASSFHWSRAYEQYF
>NA|NA|TRBV28|TRBJ1-1
TGTGCCAGCACTCGGGACTCTCCGGGAGGGGAAGCTTTCTTT
CASTRDSPGGEAFF
>TRBD2|NA|TRBV19|TRBJ2-1
TGTGCCAGTAGCACTAGCGGGAGATGGCAGTTCTTC
CASSTSGRWQFF
>NA|NA|TRBV10-3|TRBJ1-1
TGTGCCATCGGGGTCGAGGAAGGCACTGAAGCTTTCTTT
CAIGVEEGTEAFF
>TRBD2|NA|TRBV5-4|TRBJ2-3
TGTGCCAGCAGCTTACTAGCGGGAGGGGCAGATACGCAGTATTTT
CASSLLAGGADTQYF
>NA|NA|TRBV6-5|TRBJ2-7
TGTGCCAGCAGTTATGCGGGTGGTGAGCTAGCGGAGCAGTACTTC
CASSYAGGELAEQYF
>NA|many|TRBV5-1|TRBJ1-2
TGCGCCAGCAGCCCGGGACTTGGCTACACCTTC
CASSPGLGYTF
>NA|NA|TRBV5-1|TRBJ1-2
TGCGCCAGCAGCTTCAAAGGGGACTATGGCTACACCTTC
CASSFKGDYGYTF
>NA|NA|TRBV19|TRBJ2-6
TGTGCCAGTAGTACCGGGACAACGCGGTCTGGGGCCAACGTCCTGACTTTC
CASSTGTTRSGANVLTF
>TRBD2|NA|TRBV18|TRBJ2-6
TGTGCCAGCTCACCGACTAGCGGGAGGGCCCTCGTTGGGGCCAACGTCCTGACTTTC
CASSPTSGRALVGANVLTF
>NA|few|TRBV30|TRBJ1-6
TGTGCCTGGAGGACAGTTATTGGACCCCTCCACTTT
CAWRTVIGPLHF
>TRBD1|NA|TRBV7-9|TRBJ1-5
TGTGCCAGCAGCGGGGACAGCCCAAATCAGCCCCAGCATTTT
CASSGDSPNQPQHF
>NA|NA|TRBV5-1|TRBJ1-5
TGCGCCAGCAGCCCCGGGTCCGGAGATCAGCCCCAGCATTTT
CASSPGSGDQPQHF
>NA|NA|TRBV9|TRBJ1-1
TGTGCCAGCAGCCCCCGAGGACGCCAATTT
CASSPRGRQF
>TRBD1|NA|TRBV10-3|TRBJ1-2
TGTGCCATCAGTGAGTCGGCAGGGGGCGCGCACTATGGCTACACCTTC
CAISESAGGAHYGYTF
>NA|once|TRBV12-5|TRBJ1-3
TGTGCTAGTGCTGACAGTTCTGGAAACACCATATATTTT
CASADSSGNTIYF
>NA|few|TRBV6-1|TRBJ1-2
TGTGCCAGCTCAGTATCAGGTAGCTACACCTTC
CASSVSGSYTF
>TRBD2|NA|TRBV7-3|TRBJ2-2
TGTGCCAGCAGCCCAACCCTAGCGGGAGACGGGGAGCTGTTTTTT
CASSPTLAGDGELFF
>NA|NA|TRBV28|TRBJ2-7
TGTGCCAGCGGCTTTGGGGAGCAGTACTTC
CASGFGEQYF
>TRBD2|NA|TRBV7-2|TRBJ2-1
TGTGCCAGCAGACCGGGACTAGCTGAAGGCAATGAGCAGTTCTTC
CASRPGLAEGNEQFF
>NA|NA|TRBV9|TRBJ2-2
TGTGCCAGCAGCGGTAACTCCGCGAACACCGGGGAGCTGTTTTTT
CASSGNSANTGELFF
>NA|NA|TRBV10-2|TRBJ1-2
TGCGCCAGCAGTGATGGCAACGGGGGGGATGGCTACACCTTC
CASSDGNGGDGYTF
>NA|NA|TRBV7-2|TRBJ1-4
TGTGCCTCGCGCGGGGGGGGCGAAAAACTGTTTTTT
CASRGGGEKLFF